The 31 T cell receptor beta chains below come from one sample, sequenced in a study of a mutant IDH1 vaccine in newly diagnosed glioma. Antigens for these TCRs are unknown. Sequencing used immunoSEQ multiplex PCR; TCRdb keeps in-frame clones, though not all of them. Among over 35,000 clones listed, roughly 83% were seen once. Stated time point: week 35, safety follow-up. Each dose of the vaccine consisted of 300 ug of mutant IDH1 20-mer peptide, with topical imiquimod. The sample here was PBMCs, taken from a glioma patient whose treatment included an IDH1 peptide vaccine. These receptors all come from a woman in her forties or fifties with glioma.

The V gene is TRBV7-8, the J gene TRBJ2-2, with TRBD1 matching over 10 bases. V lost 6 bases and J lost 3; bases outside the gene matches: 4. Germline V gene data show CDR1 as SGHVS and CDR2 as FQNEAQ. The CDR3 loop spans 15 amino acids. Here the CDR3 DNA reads TGTGCCAGCAGGTCCGGGACAGGGGACACCGGGGAGCTGTTTTTT. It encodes CASRSGTGDTGELFF. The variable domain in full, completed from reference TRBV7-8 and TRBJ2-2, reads GAGVSQSPRYKVAKRGQDVALRCDPISGHVSLFWYQQALGQGPEFLTYFQNEAQLDKSGLPSDRFFAERPEGSVSTLKIQRTQQEDSAVYLCASRSGTGDTGELFFGEGSRLTVL.

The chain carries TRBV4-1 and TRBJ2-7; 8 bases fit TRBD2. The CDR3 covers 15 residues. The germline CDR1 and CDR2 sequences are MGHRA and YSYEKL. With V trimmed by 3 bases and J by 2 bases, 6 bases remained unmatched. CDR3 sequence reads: CASSQEAGVPYEQYF. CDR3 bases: TGCGCCAGCAGCCAGGAAGCGGGGGTTCCCTACGAGCAGTACTTC.

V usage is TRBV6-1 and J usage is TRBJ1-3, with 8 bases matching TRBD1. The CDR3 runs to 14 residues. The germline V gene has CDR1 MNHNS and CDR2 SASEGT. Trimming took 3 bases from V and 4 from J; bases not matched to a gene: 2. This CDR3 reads CASSETGVGNTIYF. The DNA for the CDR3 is TGTGCCAGCAGTGAGACAGGGGTGGGAAACACCATATATTTT.

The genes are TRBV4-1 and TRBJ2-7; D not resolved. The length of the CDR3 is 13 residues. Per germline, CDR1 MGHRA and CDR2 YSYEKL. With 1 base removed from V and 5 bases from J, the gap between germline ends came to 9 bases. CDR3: CASSQGIVDEQYF. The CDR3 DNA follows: TGCGCCAGCAGCCAAGGGATAGTAGACGAGCAGTACTTC.

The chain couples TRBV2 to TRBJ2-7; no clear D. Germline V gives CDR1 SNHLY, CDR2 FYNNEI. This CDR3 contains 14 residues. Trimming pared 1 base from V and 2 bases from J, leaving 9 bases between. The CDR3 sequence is CASSEGPTPYEQYF. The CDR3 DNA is TGTGCCAGCAGTGAAGGGCCGACCCCCTACGAGCAGTACTTC. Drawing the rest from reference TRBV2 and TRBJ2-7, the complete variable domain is EPEVTQTPSHQVTQMGQEVILRCVPISNHLYFYWYRQILGQKVEFLVSFYNNEISEKSEIFDDQFSVERPDGSNFTLKIRSTKLEDSAMYFCASSEGPTPYEQYFGPGTRLTVT.

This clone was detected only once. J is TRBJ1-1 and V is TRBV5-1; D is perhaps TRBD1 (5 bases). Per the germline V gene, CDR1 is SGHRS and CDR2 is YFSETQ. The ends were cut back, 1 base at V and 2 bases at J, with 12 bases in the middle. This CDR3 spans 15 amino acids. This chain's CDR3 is CASSLPRAPNTEAFF. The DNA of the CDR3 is TGCGCCAGCAGCTTGCCCAGGGCGCCCAACACTGAAGCTTTCTTT.

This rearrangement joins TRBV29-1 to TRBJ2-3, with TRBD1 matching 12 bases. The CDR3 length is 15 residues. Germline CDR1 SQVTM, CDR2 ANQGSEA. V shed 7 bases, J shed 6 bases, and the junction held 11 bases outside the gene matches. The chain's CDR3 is CSAAGTGGRLDTQYF. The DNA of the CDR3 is TGCAGCGCCGCAGGGACAGGGGGCAGGTTGGATACGCAGTATTTT.

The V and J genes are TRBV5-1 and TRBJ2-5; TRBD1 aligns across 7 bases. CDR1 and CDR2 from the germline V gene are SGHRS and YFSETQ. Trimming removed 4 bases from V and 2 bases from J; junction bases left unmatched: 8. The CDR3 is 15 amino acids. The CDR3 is CASSAQGQLQETQYF. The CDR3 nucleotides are TGCGCCAGCAGCGCCCAGGGACAGCTACAAGAGACCCAGTACTTC. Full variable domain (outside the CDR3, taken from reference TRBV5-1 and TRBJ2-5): KAGVTQTPRYLIKTRGQQVTLSCSPISGHRSVSWYQQTPGQGLQFLFEYFSETQRNKGNFPGRFSGRQFSNSRSEMNVSTLELGDSALYLCASSAQGQLQETQYFGPGTRLLVL.

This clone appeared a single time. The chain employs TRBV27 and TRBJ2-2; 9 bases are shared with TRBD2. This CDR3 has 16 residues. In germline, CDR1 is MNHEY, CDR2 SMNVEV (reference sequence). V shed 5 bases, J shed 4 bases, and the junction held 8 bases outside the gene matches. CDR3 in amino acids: CASSVSGGTSTGELFF. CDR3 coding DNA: TGTGCCAGCAGTGTTAGCGGGGGTACCAGCACCGGGGAGCTGTTTTTT.

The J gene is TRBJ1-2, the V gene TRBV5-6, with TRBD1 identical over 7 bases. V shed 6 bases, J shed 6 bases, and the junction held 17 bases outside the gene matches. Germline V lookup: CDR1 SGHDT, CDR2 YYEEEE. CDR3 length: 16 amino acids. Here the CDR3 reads CASTLPRQGLTDGYTF. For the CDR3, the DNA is TGTGCCAGCACCCTTCCTCGACAGGGTTTAACGGATGGCTACACCTTC.

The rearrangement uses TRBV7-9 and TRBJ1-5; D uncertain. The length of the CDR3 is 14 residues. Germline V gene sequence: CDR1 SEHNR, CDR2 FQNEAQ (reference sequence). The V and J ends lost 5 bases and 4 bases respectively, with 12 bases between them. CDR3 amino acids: CASSPLIANQPQHF. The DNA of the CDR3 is TGTGCCAGCAGCCCCCTGATAGCAAATCAGCCCCAGCATTTT.

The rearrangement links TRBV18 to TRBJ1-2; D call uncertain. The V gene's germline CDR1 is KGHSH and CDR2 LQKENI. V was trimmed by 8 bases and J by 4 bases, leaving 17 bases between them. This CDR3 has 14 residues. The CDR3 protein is CASTPGRRTYGYTF. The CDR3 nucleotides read TGTGCCAGCACCCCCGGGAGAAGGACCTATGGCTACACCTTC. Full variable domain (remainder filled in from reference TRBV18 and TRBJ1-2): NAGVMQNPRHLVRRRGQEARLRCSPMKGHSHVYWYRQLPEEGLKFMVYLQKENIIDESGMPKERFSAEFPKEGPSILRIQQVVRGDSAAYFCASTPGRRTYGYTFGSGTRLTVV.

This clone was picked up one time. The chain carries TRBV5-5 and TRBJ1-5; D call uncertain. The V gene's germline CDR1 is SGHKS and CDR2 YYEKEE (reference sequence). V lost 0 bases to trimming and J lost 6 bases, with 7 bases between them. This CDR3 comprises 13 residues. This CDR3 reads CASSLVGAQPQHF. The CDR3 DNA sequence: TGTGCCAGCAGCTTGGTCGGCGCTCAGCCCCAGCATTTT.

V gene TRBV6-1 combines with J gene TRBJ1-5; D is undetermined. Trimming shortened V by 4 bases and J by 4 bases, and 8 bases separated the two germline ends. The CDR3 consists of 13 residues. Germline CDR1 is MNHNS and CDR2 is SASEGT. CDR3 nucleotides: TGTGCCAGCAGTGGCCTGGAAAATCAGCCCCAGCATTTT. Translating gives CASSGLENQPQHF.

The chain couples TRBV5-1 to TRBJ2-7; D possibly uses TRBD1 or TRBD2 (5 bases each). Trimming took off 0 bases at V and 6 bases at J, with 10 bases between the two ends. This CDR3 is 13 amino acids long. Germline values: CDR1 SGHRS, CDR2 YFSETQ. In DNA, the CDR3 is TGCGCCAGCAGCTTGGGACAGAGGGGCGAGCAGTACTTC. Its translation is CASSLGQRGEQYF. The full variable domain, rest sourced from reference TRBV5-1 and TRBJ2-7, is KAGVTQTPRYLIKTRGQQVTLSCSPISGHRSVSWYQQTPGQGLQFLFEYFSETQRNKGNFPGRFSGRQFSNSRSEMNVSTLELGDSALYLCASSLGQRGEQYFGPGTRLTVT.

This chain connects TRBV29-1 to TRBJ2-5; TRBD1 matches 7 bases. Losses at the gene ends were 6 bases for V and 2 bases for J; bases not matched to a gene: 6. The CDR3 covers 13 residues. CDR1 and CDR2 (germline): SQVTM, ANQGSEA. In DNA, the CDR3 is TGCAGCGTCCTGGACAGGCAGCAAGAGACCCAGTACTTC. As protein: CSVLDRQQETQYF.

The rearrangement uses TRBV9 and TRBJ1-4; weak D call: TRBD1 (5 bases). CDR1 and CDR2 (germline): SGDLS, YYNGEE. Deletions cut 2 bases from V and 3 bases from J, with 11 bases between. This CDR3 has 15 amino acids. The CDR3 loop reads CASSVGEVANEKLFF. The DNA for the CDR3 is TGTGCCAGCAGCGTGGGGGAGGTGGCTAATGAAAAACTGTTTTTT. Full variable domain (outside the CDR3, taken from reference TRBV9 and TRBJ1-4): DSGVTQTPKHLITATGQRVTLRCSPRSGDLSVYWYQQSLDQGLQFLIQYYNGEERAKGNILERFSAQQFPDLHSELNLSSLELGDSALYFCASSVGEVANEKLFFGSGTQLSVL.

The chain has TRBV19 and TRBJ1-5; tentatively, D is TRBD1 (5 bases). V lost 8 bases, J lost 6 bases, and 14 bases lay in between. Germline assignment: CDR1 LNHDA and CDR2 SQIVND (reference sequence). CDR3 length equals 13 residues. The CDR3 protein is CASVSRGSQPQHF. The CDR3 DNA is TGTGCCAGTGTCTCCCGGGGGAGTCAGCCCCAGCATTTT.

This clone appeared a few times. The CDR3, as DNA: TGTGCCTGGGGTCGAGTGACCTATGAAAAACTGTTTTTT. This gives the protein CAWGRVTYEKLFF. V gene TRBV30 combines with J gene TRBJ1-4, with D unclear. The V gene lost 5 bases and the J gene lost 6 bases, with 13 bases spanning the gap. This CDR3 has 13 amino acids. The germline V gene encodes CDR1 GTSNPN and CDR2 SVGIG (reference sequence).

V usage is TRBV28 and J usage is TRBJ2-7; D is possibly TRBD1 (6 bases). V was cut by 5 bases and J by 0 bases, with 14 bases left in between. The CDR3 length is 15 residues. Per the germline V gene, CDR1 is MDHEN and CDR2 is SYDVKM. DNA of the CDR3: TGTGCCAGCAGTGGAGAGGGGGTTAGCTCCTACGAGCAGTACTTC. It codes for CASSGEGVSSYEQYF.

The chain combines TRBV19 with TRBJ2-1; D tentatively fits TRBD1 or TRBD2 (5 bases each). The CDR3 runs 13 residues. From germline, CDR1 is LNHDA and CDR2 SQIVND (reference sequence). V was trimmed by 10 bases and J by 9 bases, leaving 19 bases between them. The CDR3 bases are TGTGCCACCCAACCTGGGGCAGAGGGTGAGCAGTTCTTC. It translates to CATQPGAEGEQFF.

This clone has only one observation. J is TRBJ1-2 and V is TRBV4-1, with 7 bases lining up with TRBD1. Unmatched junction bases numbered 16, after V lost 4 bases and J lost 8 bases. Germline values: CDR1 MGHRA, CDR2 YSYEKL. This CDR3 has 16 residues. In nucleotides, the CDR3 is TGCGCCAGCAGCCTAAGGGGGGACAGTGCCCTTTGGGGCTACACCTTC. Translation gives CASSLRGDSALWGYTF.

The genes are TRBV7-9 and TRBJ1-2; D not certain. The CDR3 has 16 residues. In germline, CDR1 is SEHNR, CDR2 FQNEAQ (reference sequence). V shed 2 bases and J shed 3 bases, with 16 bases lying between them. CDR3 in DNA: TGTGCCAGCAGCTTACGTTTGGGGTCTTATCACTATGGCTACACCTTC. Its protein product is CASSLRLGSYHYGYTF.

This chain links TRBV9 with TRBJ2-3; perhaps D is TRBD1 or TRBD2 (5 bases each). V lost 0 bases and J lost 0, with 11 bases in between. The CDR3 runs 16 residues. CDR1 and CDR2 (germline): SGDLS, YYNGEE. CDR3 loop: CASSVAGGDSTDTQYF. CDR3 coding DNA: TGTGCCAGCAGCGTAGCTGGGGGTGATAGCACAGATACGCAGTATTTT.

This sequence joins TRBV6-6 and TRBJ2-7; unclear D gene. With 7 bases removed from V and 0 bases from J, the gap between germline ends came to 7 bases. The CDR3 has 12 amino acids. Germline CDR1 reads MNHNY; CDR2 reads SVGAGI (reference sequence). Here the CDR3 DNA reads TGTGCCAGCACAGACAACTCCTACGAGCAGTACTTC. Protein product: CASTDNSYEQYF.

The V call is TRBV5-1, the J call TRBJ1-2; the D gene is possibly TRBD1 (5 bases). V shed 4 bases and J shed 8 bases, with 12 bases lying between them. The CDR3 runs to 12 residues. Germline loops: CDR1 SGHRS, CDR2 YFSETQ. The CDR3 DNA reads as TGCGCCAGCAGCGCCGGGACCGCCGGCTACACCTTC. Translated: CASSAGTAGYTF.

DNA for the CDR3: TGTGCCAGCAGACGGTCGGGACAGAACTATGGCTACACCTTC. Translation: CASRRSGQNYGYTF. The genes are TRBV6-1 and TRBJ1-2; 7 nucleotides match TRBD1. Per the germline V gene, CDR1 is MNHNS and CDR2 is SASEGT. V lost 6 bases and J lost 2; bases outside the gene matches: 6. CDR3 length: 14 residues.

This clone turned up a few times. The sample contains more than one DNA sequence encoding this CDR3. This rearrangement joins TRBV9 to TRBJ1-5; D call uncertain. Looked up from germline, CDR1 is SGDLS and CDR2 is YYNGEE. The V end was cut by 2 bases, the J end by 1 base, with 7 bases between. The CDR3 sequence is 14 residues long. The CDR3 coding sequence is TGTGCCAGCAGCGTGGATGGCAGCAATCAGCCCCAGCATTTT. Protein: CASSVDGSNQPQHF.

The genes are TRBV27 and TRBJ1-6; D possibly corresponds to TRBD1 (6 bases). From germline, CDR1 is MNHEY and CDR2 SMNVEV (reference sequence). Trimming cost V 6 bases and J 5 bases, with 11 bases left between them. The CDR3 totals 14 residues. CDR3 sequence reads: CASRPWTDNSPLHF. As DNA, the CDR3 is TGTGCCAGCAGACCTTGGACAGATAATTCACCCCTCCACTTT.

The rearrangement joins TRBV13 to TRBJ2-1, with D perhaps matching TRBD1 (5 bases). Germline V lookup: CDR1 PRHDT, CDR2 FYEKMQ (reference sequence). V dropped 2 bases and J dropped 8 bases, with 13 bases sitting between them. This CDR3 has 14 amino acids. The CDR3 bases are TGTGCCAGCAGCTTAAAAGGGGCAGGCGATGAGCAGTTCTTC. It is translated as CASSLKGAGDEQFF.

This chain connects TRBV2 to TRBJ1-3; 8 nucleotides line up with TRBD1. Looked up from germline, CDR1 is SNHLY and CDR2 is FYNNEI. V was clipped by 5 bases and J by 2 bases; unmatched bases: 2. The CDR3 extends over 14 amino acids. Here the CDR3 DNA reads TGTGCCAGCAGTACAGGGGGAGCTGGAAACACCATATATTTT. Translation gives CASSTGGAGNTIYF.